The 28 T cell receptor beta chains listed next were all sequenced from one sample in a study of blood T cell repertoires in COVID-19 (TCRdb year 2020). Libraries were built with the immunoSEQ multiplex PCR assay. Drawn from immuneACCESS, this table holds only the in-frame rearrangements with V and J called that TCRdb kept. Clones are partly lost; checked studies trace under half to an unresolved V gene and leave the rest unexplained. Counted in this sample were about 200,000 clones; roughly 85% of them appeared once. Approximately 5% of the sample is held by the ten biggest clonotypes. Source material: peripheral blood. Receptor source: a woman of 80 years or more with acute or convalescent COVID-19.

The chain combines TRBV10-3 with TRBJ1-3, with unresolved D. CDR1 ENHRY and CDR2 SYGVKD come from the germline V gene. V was clipped by 3 bases and J by 8 bases, with 11 bases between them. The CDR3 has 13 residues. As DNA, the CDR3 is TGTGCCATCAGTGACCGCAACGGGGACACCATATATTTT. Translated: CAISDRNGDTIYF.

The rearrangement links TRBV6-6 to TRBJ1-5, with D perhaps matching TRBD1 (5 bases). The CDR3 extends over 14 amino acids. Germline V gene sequence: CDR1 MNHNY, CDR2 SVGAGI (reference sequence). V gave up 1 base and J gave up 4 bases, with 8 bases separating them. CDR3 region: CASSYLGQNQPQHF. CDR3 DNA sequence: TGTGCCAGCAGTTACTTGGGGCAAAATCAGCCCCAGCATTTT.

The CDR3 loop is CASSWGNTGELFF. The CDR3 DNA reads as TGTGCCAGCAGCTGGGGCAACACCGGGGAGCTGTTTTTT. This chain joins TRBV7-2 and TRBJ2-2; a possible D gene is TRBD1 (5 bases). V lost 4 bases and J 2 bases, leaving 5 bases between the germline ends. Germline loops: CDR1 SGHTA, CDR2 FQGNSA. This CDR3 is 13 amino acids long.

The sample holds one count of this clone. The chain employs TRBV2 and TRBJ2-3; the match to TRBD1 covers 7 bases. V dropped 6 bases and J dropped 6; count of bases not matched to a gene: 9. Germline CDR1 SNHLY, CDR2 FYNNEI. The CDR3 is made up of 14 amino acids. In DNA, the CDR3 is TGTGCCAGCAGGGACAGGCTATCACCTGATACGCAGTATTTT. The encoded protein is CASRDRLSPDTQYF.

This sequence joins TRBV11-2 and TRBJ1-2; 9 positions match TRBD1. The V segment lost 3 bases and the J segment 4 bases; nucleotides outside the gene matches: 6. The germline CDR1 and CDR2 sequences are SGHAT and FQNNGV. The CDR3 sequence is 15 residues long. The CDR3 is CASSFLGTGIYGYTF. The CDR3 nucleotides are TGTGCCAGCAGCTTTTTGGGGACAGGGATCTATGGCTACACCTTC.

The genes are TRBV30 and TRBJ1-1; unclear D gene. This CDR3 comprises 14 residues. Germline V gene data show CDR1 as GTSNPN and CDR2 as SVGIG (reference sequence). Trimming cost V 3 bases and J 3 bases, with 14 bases left between them. CDR3 sequence (DNA): TGTGCCTGGAGGCCCCCCCCTGGGCACACTGAAGCTTTCTTT. Translating gives CAWRPPPGHTEAFF.

This clone was counted once. CDR3 in amino acids: CASSMGGRQNTEAFF. The CDR3 coding sequence is TGTGCCAGTAGTATGGGGGGACGGCAGAACACTGAAGCTTTCTTT. The V call is TRBV19, the J call TRBJ1-1; tentatively, D is TRBD1 (5 bases). The CDR3 runs 15 residues. Germline V gene sequence: CDR1 LNHDA, CDR2 SQIVND (reference sequence). The germline V and J ends were trimmed by 3 bases and 1 base, with 12 bases remaining between them. The full variable domain, with the rest looked up from reference TRBV19 and TRBJ1-1, is DGGITQSPKYLFRKEGQNVTLSCEQNLNHDAMYWYRQDPGQGLRLIYYSQIVNDFQKGDIAEGYSVSREKKESFPLTVTSAQKNPTAFYLCASSMGGRQNTEAFFGQGTRLTVV.

This chain joins TRBV5-1 and TRBJ2-3; TRBD1 aligns across 11 bases. Germline CDR1 reads SGHRS; CDR2 reads YFSETQ. Trimming at V came to 4 bases and at J to 5 bases, leaving 6 bases not matched to a gene. The CDR3 is made up of 15 amino acids. CDR3: CASSAPGQGEDTQYF. CDR3 nucleotides: TGCGCCAGCAGCGCCCCGGGACAGGGGGAAGATACGCAGTATTTT.

This clone came up once. This chain connects TRBV4-2 to TRBJ2-6; possibly TRBD2 for D (5 bases). Germline lookup yields CDR1 LGHNA and CDR2 YNFKEQ. The V end was cut by 1 base, the J end by 2 bases, with 12 bases between. This CDR3 is 17 amino acids long. The CDR3: CASSQGGAGTGANVLTF. CDR3 nucleotide sequence: TGTGCCAGCAGCCAAGGGGGTGCGGGCACTGGGGCCAACGTCCTGACTTTC.

This clone was seen a handful of times. The V call is TRBV3-1 (or the pseudogene TRBV3-2), the J call TRBJ2-1; D is possibly TRBD2 (6 bases). This CDR3 spans 15 amino acids. The V end was cut by 6 bases, the J end by 4 bases, with 16 bases between. The V gene's germline CDR1 is LGHDT and CDR2 YNNKEL (reference sequence). This CDR3 is CASSLLATEYNEQFF. For the CDR3, the DNA is TGTGCCAGCAGTCTCCTAGCGACCGAGTACAATGAGCAGTTCTTC.

The chain links TRBV4-1 to TRBJ1-2, with D hard to call. This CDR3 has 13 amino acids. The germline V and J ends were trimmed by 4 bases and 4 bases, with 10 bases remaining between them. Germline V lookup: CDR1 MGHRA, CDR2 YSYEKL. The CDR3 bases are TGCGCCAGCAGCCCATCTCGGGGCTATGGCTACACCTTC. Encoded protein: CASSPSRGYGYTF.

The rearrangement links TRBV4-3 to TRBJ2-7; D unresolved. The germline CDR1 and CDR2 sequences are LGHNA and YSLEER. The CDR3 spans 16 residues. V gave up 0 bases and J gave up 0 bases, with 12 bases separating them. The CDR3 is CASSQEMAASSYEQYF. For the CDR3, the DNA is TGCGCCAGCAGCCAAGAAATGGCGGCAAGCTCCTACGAGCAGTACTTC.

This sequence joins TRBV18 and TRBJ1-1, with a weak D call TRBD1 (5 bases). CDR3 length: 15 residues. The V end was cut by 4 bases, the J end by 3 bases, with 15 bases between. Germline V lookup: CDR1 KGHSH, CDR2 LQKENI. The CDR3 loop reads CASSLSLRVYTEAFF. The CDR3 nucleotides are TGTGCCAGCTCACTCTCGCTCAGGGTCTACACTGAAGCTTTCTTT. Filled out from reference TRBV18 and TRBJ1-1, the complete variable domain reads NAGVMQNPRHLVRRRGQEARLRCSPMKGHSHVYWYRQLPEEGLKFMVYLQKENIIDESGMPKERFSAEFPKEGPSILRIQQVVRGDSAAYFCASSLSLRVYTEAFFGQGTRLTVV.

The sample holds a few counts of this clone. This chain connects TRBV30 to TRBJ2-1; possible D gene TRBD2, 6 bases. This CDR3 comprises 14 residues. The V end was cut by 0 bases, the J end by 12 bases, with 18 bases between. Germline-derived CDR1 and CDR2 are GTSNPN and SVGIG (reference sequence). In DNA form, the CDR3 reads TGTGCCTGGAGTGTAAGTTCCCTGCTAGCGTGGCAGTTCTTC. This sequence encodes CAWSVSSLLAWQFF.

The chain links TRBV9 to TRBJ2-2; 12 nucleotides match TRBD2. V was clipped by 0 bases and J by 7 bases; unmatched bases: 4. The CDR3 has 16 residues. CDR1 and CDR2 from the germline V gene are SGDLS and YYNGEE. CDR3 sequence reads: CASSVVGLAGYGELFF. The DNA of the CDR3 is TGTGCCAGCAGCGTAGTGGGACTAGCGGGTTACGGGGAGCTGTTTTTT.

CDR3 loop: CATGLAGGAGTQYF. The DNA of the CDR3 is TGTGCCACCGGACTAGCGGGAGGGGCCGGGACCCAGTACTTC. This chain joins TRBV30 and TRBJ2-5, with TRBD2 identical over 15 bases. Germline V gene lookup returns CDR1 GTSNPN and CDR2 SVGIG (reference sequence). The CDR3 is made up of 14 amino acids. V shed 8 bases, J shed 7 bases, and the junction held 8 bases outside the gene matches.

This clone is a singleton in its sample. V is TRBV6-4 and J is TRBJ2-3, with 9 nucleotides matching TRBD2. CDR1 and CDR2 (germline): MRHNA, SNTAGT. The CDR3 is 16 residues long. J gave up 3 bases and V 4 bases, and 8 bases lay outside the gene matches. This CDR3 reads CASSASGRSGTDTQYF. CDR3 DNA sequence: TGTGCCAGCAGTGCGAGCGGGAGGAGTGGGACAGATACGCAGTATTTT.

Comment on this clone: Different DNA sequences within this sample yield the same CDR3. This chain connects TRBV5-3 to TRBJ2-7; tentative D call: TRBD1 (6 bases). Being an ORF, TRBV5-3 has a function that is uncertain. V lost 2 bases and J 0 bases, leaving 18 bases between the germline ends. This CDR3 has 17 amino acids. This CDR3 reads CARSLTGLYPLSYEQYF. For the CDR3, the DNA is TGTGCCAGAAGCTTAACAGGGCTCTATCCCCTCTCCTACGAGCAGTACTTC.

In its sample, this clone was seen once. J is TRBJ2-1 and V is TRBV5-5, with 8 bases that match TRBD1. The CDR3 consists of 16 residues. V trimming: 0 bases; J trimming: 9 bases; junction bases outside the gene matches: 11. Germline-derived CDR1 and CDR2 are SGHKS and YYEKEE (reference sequence). The CDR3 protein is CASSLVSPGGFIEQFF. The CDR3, as DNA: TGTGCCAGCAGCTTGGTGTCTCCAGGGGGCTTCATTGAGCAGTTCTTC.

This rearrangement joins TRBV29-1 to TRBJ1-3; D unresolved. The length of the CDR3 is 14 residues. Trimming removed 2 bases at V and 0 bases at J, with 8 bases between. Germline CDR1 reads SQVTM; CDR2 reads ANQGSEA. CDR3 DNA: TGCAGCGTTGAATTTTCAGGCTCTGGAAACACCATATATTTT. It encodes CSVEFSGSGNTIYF.

The chain uses TRBV18 and TRBJ1-5; 9 bases are a match to TRBD1. Germline loops: CDR1 KGHSH, CDR2 LQKENI. V dropped 3 bases and J dropped 0; count of bases not matched to a gene: 3. The CDR3 contains 16 residues. CDR3 in amino acids: CASSPGQGNSNQPQHF. The CDR3 bases are TGTGCCAGCTCACCCGGACAGGGGAATAGCAATCAGCCCCAGCATTTT.

The chain has TRBV5-5 and TRBJ2-5; tentatively, D is TRBD1 (5 bases). The CDR3 contains 15 residues. The germline CDR1 and CDR2 sequences are SGHKS and YYEKEE (reference sequence). Trimming took off 1 base at V and 0 bases at J, with 10 bases between the two ends. The chain's CDR3 is CASSLLQGNQETQYF. The CDR3 DNA sequence: TGTGCCAGCAGCTTGCTCCAGGGCAACCAAGAGACCCAGTACTTC.

This sequence joins TRBV28 and TRBJ1-1, with a possible D match to TRBD1 (5 bases). Germline CDR1 reads MDHEN; CDR2 reads SYDVKM. With 3 bases removed from V and 1 base from J, the gap between germline ends came to 15 bases. The length of the CDR3 is 16 residues. CDR3 in DNA: TGTGCCAGCAGTTTGGTAGGTGAGACAGCGAACACTGAAGCTTTCTTT. It translates to CASSLVGETANTEAFF.

V usage is TRBV5-1 and J usage is TRBJ2-5; maybe TRBD2 (6 bases). Trimming removed 2 bases at V and 4 bases at J, with 9 bases between. The germline V gene has CDR1 SGHRS and CDR2 YFSETQ. The CDR3 runs to 13 residues. The CDR3 DNA reads as TGCGCCAGCAGCTTTTGGGGAGGAGAGACCCAGTACTTC. Encoded protein: CASSFWGGETQYF.

The rearrangement uses TRBV10-1 and TRBJ2-3, with 7 bases that match TRBD2. The CDR3 loop spans 16 amino acids. Unmatched junction bases numbered 5, after V lost 0 bases and J lost 2 bases. Germline lookup yields CDR1 WNHNN and CDR2 SYGVQD (reference sequence). In DNA, the CDR3 is TGCGCCAGCAGTGAGTCTCGCGGGAGCTACACAGATACGCAGTATTTT. The encoded protein is CASSESRGSYTDTQYF.

The CDR3 DNA follows: TGTGCCAGCAGGGGGGGAAACATTCAGTACTTC. Translating gives CASRGGNIQYF. The rearrangement links TRBV28 to TRBJ2-4; possibly TRBD2 for D (6 bases). The V gene's germline CDR1 is MDHEN and CDR2 SYDVKM. The CDR3 has 11 residues. V shed 6 bases and J shed 6 bases, with 6 bases lying between them. Combining the CDR3 with reference TRBV28 and TRBJ2-4 gives the whole variable domain DVKVTQSSRYLVKRTGEKVFLECVQDMDHENMFWYRQDPGLGLRLIYFSYDVKMKEKGDIPEGYSVSREKKERFSLILESASTNQTSMYLCASRGGNIQYFGAGTRLSVL.

The sample holds a few counts of this clone. V and J are TRBV6-6 and TRBJ2-7; 7 bases fit TRBD1. The CDR3 has 13 residues. CDR1 and CDR2 from the germline V gene are MNHNY and SVGAGI (reference sequence). After removal of 2 bases from V and 6 bases from J, the junction contained 4 bases not matched to a gene. In DNA, the CDR3 is TGTGCCAGCAGTTACATCGACAGGGCCGAGCAGTACTTC. Amino acid sequence: CASSYIDRAEQYF.

The chain uses TRBV14 and TRBJ1-4; D is unclear. The CDR3 is 15 amino acids. Trimming removed 1 base at V and 3 bases at J, with 9 bases between. Germline V CDR1 and CDR2: SGHDN, FVKESK. The CDR3 coding sequence is TGTGCCAGCAGCCAAGGAGGCTTTCCTAATGAAAAACTGTTTTTT. Translation: CASSQGGFPNEKLFF.